These 7 T cell receptor beta chains were sequenced from one sample in a study of cytomegalovirus exposure and HLA in healthy donors. Method: immunoSEQ multiplex PCR; TCRdb's copy keeps in-frame clones and lacks some. The sample lists some 98,000 clones; roughly 84% were seen once. What was sequenced was PBMCs. All receptors derive from a man younger than 35 in good health and CMV-seropositive.

The rearrangement links TRBV6-1 to TRBJ2-7; tentatively, D is TRBD1 (7 bases). CDR3 size: 15 residues. Germline CDR1 reads MNHNS; CDR2 reads SASEGT. Trimming left V 3 bases short and J 3 bases short, with 15 bases between. The CDR3 loop reads CASSERDRFGYEQYF. CDR3 bases: TGTGCCAGCAGTGAGCGGGACAGATTCGGCTACGAGCAGTACTTC.

This clone was seen a handful of times. J is TRBJ2-7 and V is TRBV7-2; D is possibly TRBD2 (6 bases). V lost 3 bases and J lost 2, with 11 bases in between. In germline, CDR1 is SGHTA, CDR2 FQGNSA. CDR3 length: 14 residues. CDR3 residues: CASSFSGLTYEQYF. The CDR3 region has the DNA TGTGCCAGCAGCTTTAGCGGTCTAACCTACGAGCAGTACTTC.

The rearrangement uses TRBV2 and TRBJ1-2; no reliable D call. V gave up 6 bases and J gave up 2 bases, with 19 bases separating them. Germline V gene data show CDR1 as SNHLY and CDR2 as FYNNEI. This CDR3 has 16 amino acids. Written as DNA, the CDR3 is TGTGCCAGCAGCCCTAGCAGAACACGACGGAACTATGGCTACACCTTC. Its protein product is CASSPSRTRRNYGYTF.

CDR3 in DNA: TGTGCCAGCAGCTTAGGGCAGGTTAGCACAGATACGCAGTATTTT. Translating it yields CASSLGQVSTDTQYF. This rearrangement joins TRBV7-8 to TRBJ2-3; D unclear. The germline V gene encodes CDR1 SGHVS and CDR2 FQNEAQ. The V end was cut by 1 base, the J end by 0 bases, with 8 bases between. The CDR3 sequence is 15 residues long. The full variable domain, with the rest looked up from reference TRBV7-8 and TRBJ2-3, is GAGVSQSPRYKVAKRGQDVALRCDPISGHVSLFWYQQALGQGPEFLTYFQNEAQLDKSGLPSDRFFAERPEGSVSTLKIQRTQQEDSAVYLCASSLGQVSTDTQYFGPGTRLTVL.

CDR3 in amino acids: CASSFSAGQGYNEQFF. CDR3 bases: TGTGCCAGCAGCTTCTCTGCGGGACAGGGCTACAATGAGCAGTTCTTC. The rearrangement links TRBV7-2 to TRBJ2-1; TRBD1 matches 9 bases. The CDR3 sequence is 16 residues long. Germline lookup yields CDR1 SGHTA and CDR2 FQGNSA. Trimming removed 3 bases from V and 3 bases from J; junction bases left unmatched: 6.

The CDR3: CSVDTGFKDEQYF. DNA of the CDR3: TGCAGCGTGGACACAGGGTTCAAAGACGAGCAGTACTTC. This sequence joins TRBV29-1 and TRBJ2-7, with a possible D match to TRBD1 (6 bases). Trimming shortened V by 6 bases and J by 5 bases, and 17 bases separated the two germline ends. This CDR3 is 13 amino acids long. Germline-derived CDR1 and CDR2 are SQVTM and ANQGSEA.

The rearrangement joins TRBV10-1 to TRBJ1-1; D is unresolved. Germline lookup yields CDR1 WNHNN and CDR2 SYGVQD (reference sequence). The CDR3 runs 17 residues. Trimming shortened V by 6 bases and J by 2 bases, and 22 bases separated the two germline ends. CDR3 in amino acids: CASREDHPGGSNTEAFF. The CDR3 nucleotides read TGCGCCAGCAGGGAAGATCACCCCGGTGGGAGCAACACTGAAGCTTTCTTT.